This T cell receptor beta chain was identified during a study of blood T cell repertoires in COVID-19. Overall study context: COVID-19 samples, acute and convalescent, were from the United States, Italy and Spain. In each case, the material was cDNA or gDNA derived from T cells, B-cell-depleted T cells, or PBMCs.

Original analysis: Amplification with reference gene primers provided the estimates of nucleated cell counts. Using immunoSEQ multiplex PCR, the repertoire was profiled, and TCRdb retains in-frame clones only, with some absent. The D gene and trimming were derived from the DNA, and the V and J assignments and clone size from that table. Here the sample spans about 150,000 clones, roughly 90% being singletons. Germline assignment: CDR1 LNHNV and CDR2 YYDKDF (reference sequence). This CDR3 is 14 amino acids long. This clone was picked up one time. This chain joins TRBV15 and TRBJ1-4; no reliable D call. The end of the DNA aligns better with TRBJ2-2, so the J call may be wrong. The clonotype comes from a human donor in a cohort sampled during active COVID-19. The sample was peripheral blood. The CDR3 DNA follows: TGTGCCACCAGCAGAGATAAACTTTCCCTGGAGCTGTTTTTT. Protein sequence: CATSRDKLSLELFF.